The entry below gives a single TCR beta chain sequence along with its context. The CDR3 covers 13 residues. Germline V gene sequence: CDR1 SQVTM, CDR2 ANQGSEA. V lost 6 bases, J lost 6 bases, and 15 bases lay in between. Libraries were prepared by immunoSEQ multiplex PCR; TCRdb keeps only in-frame clonotypes and omits some of them. Here the sample spans 55,000 to 65,000 clones, 90% to 95% being singletons. The sample belongs to a study of T cell changes during pregnancy in multiple sclerosis. The sequence came from a female donor with multiple sclerosis, enrolled in a pregnancy study. The chain joins TRBV29-1 to TRBJ1-5; maybe TRBD1 (6 bases). This material consisted of peripheral blood, taken in the first trimester of pregnancy. The CDR3 bases are TGCAGCGTCAAACAGGGAGGGGGTCAGCCCCAGCATTTT. Translation gives CSVKQGGGQPQHF.